The source of this T cell receptor (beta chain) is a study of early T cells in non-severe SARS-CoV-2 infection. Overall study: Unsorted whole-blood RNA was sequenced in bulk, leaving chains unpaired. Study-wide points: VDJdb-based matching was biased toward anti-spike CD8 responses and missed private and CD4 specificities.

Per the germline V gene, CDR1 is KGHSH and CDR2 is LQKENI. V was clipped by 6 bases and J by 2 bases; unmatched bases: 4. CDR3 length equals 14 residues. This clonotype was observed at least ten times. Its antigen remains unidentified. The TCR library protocol was used to attach unique molecular identifiers. These identifiers were attached to individual cDNA molecules. MiXCR, run by TCRdb on the 5' RACE reads, gives a single entry per CDR3 protein. The sample lists roughly 63,000 distinct CDR3 sequences; approximately 12% were seen once. The sequencing used whole blood, collected at baseline. The receptor was isolated from an adult who was a healthcare worker with PCR-confirmed SARS-CoV-2 infection or an uninfected control (not recorded which). The donor label of this sample is uncertain. The chain has TRBV18 and TRBJ2-3, with 8 bases identical to TRBD2. The CDR3 spells CASSSGADTDTQYF. In DNA, the CDR3 is TGTGCCAGCTCTAGCGGGGCCGACACAGATACGCAGTATTTT.